These 16 T cell receptor beta chains originate from one sample sequenced in a study of cytomegalovirus exposure and HLA in healthy donors. Vbeta (60) and Jbeta (13) primers were used in the PCR. Data came from immunoSEQ multiplex PCR; TCRdb stores just in-frame clones and leaves some out. The table shows around 150,000 clones, with 70% to 85% occurring only once. The specimen sequenced was PBMCs. These receptors were obtained from a man in his forties or fifties in good health and CMV-seropositive.

This chain links TRBV12-5 with TRBJ1-1, with TRBD1 as a possible D gene (5 bases). This CDR3 contains 14 residues. Trimming stripped 2 bases from V and 8 bases from J, with 15 bases between. Germline V gene lookup returns CDR1 LGHNT and CDR2 FRNRAP. The DNA for the CDR3 is TGTGCTAGTGGTTTGCTCTGGGACTCTTCGGAAGCTTTCTTT. Translating gives CASGLLWDSSEAFF.

This clone was seen ten or more times. The rearrangement uses TRBV6-5 and TRBJ2-2; 8 bases align to TRBD1. This CDR3 is built from 12 residues. The V segment lost 2 bases and the J segment 16 bases; nucleotides outside the gene matches: 6. Germline loops: CDR1 MNHEY, CDR2 SVGAGI. Written as DNA, the CDR3 is TGTGCCAGCAGTTACCCGACAGGGGAACCGTTTTTT. Translation: CASSYPTGEPFF.

V gene TRBV7-6 combines with J gene TRBJ2-7; the D gene is possibly TRBD1 (5 bases). This CDR3 region has 15 residues. CDR1 and CDR2 from the germline V gene are SGHVS and FNYEAQ. Deletions cut 4 bases from V and 7 bases from J, with 20 bases between. The CDR3 is CASSSRAGSLVEQYF. DNA for the CDR3: TGTGCCAGCAGCTCCAGGGCAGGTTCTTTAGTGGAGCAGTACTTC.

The J gene is TRBJ2-1, the V gene TRBV12-5; tentative D call: TRBD1 (5 bases). CDR1 LGHNT and CDR2 FRNRAP come from the germline V gene. This CDR3 has 13 residues. Trimming took 4 bases from V and 7 from J, leaving 11 bases between them. Here the CDR3 DNA reads TGTGCTAGTGGTTCCCAGGGTCGAAATGAGCAGTTCTTC. This translates into CASGSQGRNEQFF.

The gene calls are TRBV27 and TRBJ2-6; no firm D call. The CDR3 sequence is 13 residues long. Germline V CDR1 and CDR2: MNHEY, SMNVEV (reference sequence). V lost 8 bases, J lost 3 bases, and 8 bases lay in between. CDR3 region: CASRASGANVLTF. The CDR3 DNA sequence: TGTGCCAGCCGAGCGAGTGGGGCCAACGTCCTGACTTTC.

The chain employs TRBV6-4 and TRBJ1-6, with TRBD1 identical over 7 bases. V was clipped by 8 bases and J by 9 bases; unmatched bases: 7. The V gene's germline CDR1 is MRHNA and CDR2 SNTAGT. The CDR3 contains 13 residues. The CDR3 here is CASGVDRASPLHF. As DNA, the CDR3 is TGTGCCAGCGGGGTCGACAGGGCTTCACCCCTCCACTTT.

This chain connects TRBV29-1 to TRBJ2-7; 9 bases fit TRBD1. Germline CDR1 is SQVTM and CDR2 is ANQGSEA. V lost 5 bases and J lost 5; bases outside the gene matches: 13. The CDR3 sequence is 15 residues long. CDR3 nucleotide sequence: TGCAGCGTTTCAAAACAGGGGGCGAAGGAACACGAGCAGTACTTC. Its translation is CSVSKQGAKEHEQYF.

This sequence joins TRBV29-1 and TRBJ2-1; D is perhaps TRBD2 (6 bases). The V end lost 3 bases, the J end lost 6 bases, and 15 bases lay between the germline ends. The germline V gene encodes CDR1 SQVTM and CDR2 ANQGSEA. The CDR3 runs to 14 residues. The CDR3, as DNA: TGCAGCGTTGAGCCCCTCTATAGCGGCAATGAGCAGTTCTTC. Protein sequence: CSVEPLYSGNEQFF.

This clone was recorded once. V is TRBV13 and J is TRBJ1-1; a weak D match, TRBD1 (5 bases). The CDR3 has 14 amino acids. CDR1 and CDR2 from the germline V gene are PRHDT and FYEKMQ (reference sequence). V was trimmed by 5 bases and J by 3 bases, leaving 13 bases between them. The CDR3: CASSLGWGDTEAFF. The CDR3 bases are TGTGCCAGCAGCCTGGGGTGGGGGGACACTGAAGCTTTCTTT.

This chain connects TRBV19 to TRBJ1-5; 8 bases fit TRBD1. There are 16 residues in the CDR3. Germline lookup yields CDR1 LNHDA and CDR2 SQIVND (reference sequence). V shed 4 bases, J shed 10 bases, and the junction held 15 bases outside the gene matches. The CDR3 protein is CASSTRLQGAWHPQHF. The CDR3 region has the DNA TGTGCCAGTAGTACTCGACTTCAGGGGGCTTGGCACCCCCAGCATTTT.

The chain is built from TRBV5-6 and TRBJ2-7; TRBD1 matches at 9 bases. J was trimmed by 0 bases and V by 4 bases; bases with no gene match: 11. The CDR3 totals 17 residues. Germline V lookup: CDR1 SGHDT, CDR2 YYEEEE. CDR3 residues: CASSEESGQGFSYEQYF. CDR3 sequence (DNA): TGTGCCAGCAGCGAAGAGTCGGGACAGGGCTTCTCCTACGAGCAGTACTTC. Complete variable domain (other parts from reference TRBV5-6 and TRBJ2-7): DAGVTQSPTHLIKTRGQQVTLRCSPKSGHDTVSWYQQALGQGPQFIFQYYEEEERQRGNFPDRFSGHQFPNYSSELNVNALLLGDSALYLCASSEESGQGFSYEQYFGPGTRLTVT.

The chain combines TRBV6-1 with TRBJ1-4; the D gene is possibly TRBD1 (5 bases). Germline values: CDR1 MNHNS, CDR2 SASEGT. This CDR3 region has 14 residues. V was trimmed by 6 bases and J by 8 bases, leaving 16 bases between them. The CDR3 spells CASRETAYIEKLFF. The CDR3 nucleotides are TGTGCCAGCAGAGAGACAGCGTACATCGAAAAACTGTTTTTT.

This clone was seen more than once but under ten times. The chain recombines TRBV11-2 with TRBJ2-1; 14 bases line up with TRBD2. Germline loops: CDR1 SGHAT, CDR2 FQNNGV. The CDR3 spans 17 residues. V shed 4 bases and J 6 bases; nucleotides not matched to a gene: 8. CDR3 region: CASSSGTSGSWVNEQFF. In DNA, the CDR3 is TGTGCCAGCAGCTCAGGGACTAGCGGGAGCTGGGTCAATGAGCAGTTCTTC.

This chain joins TRBV18 and TRBJ2-7; a weak D match, TRBD2 (6 bases). Germline values: CDR1 KGHSH, CDR2 LQKENI. The CDR3 loop spans 14 amino acids. V was trimmed by 6 bases and J by 8 bases, leaving 20 bases between them. For the CDR3, the DNA is TGTGCCAGCTCGCCCGGGGGTACAGAGGGCAAGCAGTACTTC. Translated, it gives CASSPGGTEGKQYF.

The chain couples TRBV14 to TRBJ1-5; D not certain. V lost 5 bases to trimming and J lost 11 bases, with 13 bases between them. The V gene's germline CDR1 is SGHDN and CDR2 FVKESK. The CDR3 loop spans 12 amino acids. The CDR3 nucleotides read TGTGCCAGCAGCTCACTGGGAGGCACCCAGCATTTT. The encoded protein is CASSSLGGTQHF.

The rearrangement joins TRBV6-5 to TRBJ2-5, with D possibly matching TRBD1 (5 bases). The assigned J gene may be wrong: the sequence end matches TRBJ2-7 better. Germline lookup yields CDR1 MNHEY and CDR2 SVGAGI. This CDR3 has 15 amino acids. The CDR3, as DNA: TGTGCCAGCAGTTACGATAGACAGAGCTCCTACGAGCAGTACTTC. It specifies CASSYDRQSSYEQYF.